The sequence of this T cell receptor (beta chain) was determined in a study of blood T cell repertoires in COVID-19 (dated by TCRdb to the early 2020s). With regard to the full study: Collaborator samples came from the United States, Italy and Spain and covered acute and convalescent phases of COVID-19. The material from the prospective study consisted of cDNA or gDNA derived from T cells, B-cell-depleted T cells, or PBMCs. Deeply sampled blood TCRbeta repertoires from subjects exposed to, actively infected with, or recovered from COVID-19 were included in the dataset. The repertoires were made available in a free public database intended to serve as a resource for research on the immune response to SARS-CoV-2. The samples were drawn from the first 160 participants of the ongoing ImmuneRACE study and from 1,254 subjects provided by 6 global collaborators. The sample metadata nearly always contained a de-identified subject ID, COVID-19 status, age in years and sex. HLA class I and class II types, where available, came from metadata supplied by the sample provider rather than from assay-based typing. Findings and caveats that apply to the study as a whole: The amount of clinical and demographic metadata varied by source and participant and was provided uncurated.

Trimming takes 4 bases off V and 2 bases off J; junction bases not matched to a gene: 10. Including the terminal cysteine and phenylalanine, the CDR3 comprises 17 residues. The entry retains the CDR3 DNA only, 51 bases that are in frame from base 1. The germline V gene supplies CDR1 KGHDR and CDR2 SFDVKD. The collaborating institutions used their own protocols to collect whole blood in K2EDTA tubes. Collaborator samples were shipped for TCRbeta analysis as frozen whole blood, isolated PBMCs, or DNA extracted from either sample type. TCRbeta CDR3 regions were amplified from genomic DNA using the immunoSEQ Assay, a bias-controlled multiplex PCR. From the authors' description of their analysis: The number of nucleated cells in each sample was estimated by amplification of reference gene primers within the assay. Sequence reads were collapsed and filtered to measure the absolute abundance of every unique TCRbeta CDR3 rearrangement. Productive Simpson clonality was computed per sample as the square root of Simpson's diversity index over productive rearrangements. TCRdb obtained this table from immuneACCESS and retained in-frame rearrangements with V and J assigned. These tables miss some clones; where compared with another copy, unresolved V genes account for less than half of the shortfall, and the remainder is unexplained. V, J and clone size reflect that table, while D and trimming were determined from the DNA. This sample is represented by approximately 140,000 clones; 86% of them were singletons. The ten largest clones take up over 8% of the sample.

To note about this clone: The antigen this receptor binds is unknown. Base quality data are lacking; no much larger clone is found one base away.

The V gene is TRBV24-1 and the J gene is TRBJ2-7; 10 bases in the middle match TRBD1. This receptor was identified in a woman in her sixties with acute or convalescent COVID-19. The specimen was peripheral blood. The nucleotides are TGTGCCACCAGTGACCCTTTTCCGGGACAGGGGACCTACGAGCAGTACTTC. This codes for CATSDPFPGQGTYEQYF.